Presented here are 8 T cell receptor beta chains from one specimen sequenced in a study of human T cells and chemical hapten exposure. Time point meaning: patch test 3, about 24 weeks after DPC sensitization. Treatment given: therapeutic diphenylcyclopropenone sensitization with weekly scalp DPC. TCRdb passed the RACE reads through MiXCR, listing each CDR3 protein once. The repertoire holds some 110,000 distinct CDR3 sequences, with approximately 36% as singletons. The specimen comprised whole blood, sampled in connection with sensitization to the hapten diphenylcyclopropenone (DPC). The receptors originated from a man aged 35 to 55 with alopecia areata. Some clones in this sample may be carry-over from other donors' samples.

This chain connects TRBV20-1 to TRBJ2-7; maybe TRBD2 (5 bases). The CDR3 has 12 residues. V dropped 6 bases and J dropped 4 bases, with 13 bases sitting between them. Germline lookup yields CDR1 DFQATT and CDR2 SNEGSKA (reference sequence). CDR3 amino acids: CSAQIPGYEQYF. CDR3 nucleotide sequence: TGCAGTGCCCAAATTCCGGGGTACGAGCAGTACTTC.

The chain joins TRBV4-3 to TRBJ2-3, with 7 nucleotides matching TRBD2. The length of the CDR3 is 16 residues. The V gene end was trimmed by 1 base and the J gene end by 0 bases; junction bases not matched to a gene: 4. Per germline, CDR1 LGHNA and CDR2 YSLEER. CDR3: CASSQGGSGSTDTQYF. DNA for the CDR3: TGCGCCAGCAGCCAAGGTGGTAGCGGGAGCACAGATACGCAGTATTTT.

The genes are TRBV6-2 or TRBV6-3 and TRBJ2-1; D perhaps matches TRBD2 (6 bases). V dropped 5 bases and J dropped 1 base, with 12 bases sitting between them. CDR1 and CDR2 from the germline V gene are MNHEY and SVGEGT. CDR3 size: 15 residues. DNA of the CDR3: TGTGCCAGCAGTGACGGGAGAACTTCCTACAATGAGCAGTTCTTC. As protein: CASSDGRTSYNEQFF.

The rearrangement uses TRBV24-1 and TRBJ2-3, with 8 bases matching TRBD1. The trim removed 5 bases at V and 5 bases at J, leaving 11 bases unmatched. The CDR3 covers 16 residues. The germline CDR1 and CDR2 sequences are KGHDR and SFDVKD. The CDR3 DNA reads TGTGCCACCAGTGGACCCCAGGACAGGGTTGAAGATACGCAGTATTTT. Encoded protein: CATSGPQDRVEDTQYF.

The chain joins TRBV11-3 to TRBJ2-3; D gene ambiguous. This CDR3 has 13 amino acids. The germline V gene encodes CDR1 SGHNT and CDR2 YENEEA. Trimming removed 5 bases from V and 3 bases from J, with 9 bases in between. The DNA for the CDR3 is TGTGCCAGCAGCACGCTAGAGACAGATACGCAGTATTTT. It translates to CASSTLETDTQYF.

The genes are TRBV12-3 or TRBV12-4 and TRBJ1-5; the D gene is possibly TRBD1 (6 bases). The V gene lost 3 bases and the J gene lost 3 bases, with 18 bases spanning the gap. CDR3 size: 17 residues. Here the CDR3 reads CASSLGRGGRINQPQHF. CDR3 bases: TGTGCCAGCAGTTTGGGGCGCGGGGGGCGGATCAATCAGCCCCAGCATTTT.

Only a few counts were recorded for this clonotype. The chain recombines TRBV6-5 with TRBJ2-5; 10 positions match TRBD1. Germline values: CDR1 MNHEY, CDR2 SVGAGI. The CDR3 loop spans 15 amino acids. Unmatched junction bases numbered 8, after V lost 6 bases and J lost 4 bases. This CDR3 is CASSSGTGAGETQYF. DNA for the CDR3: TGTGCCAGCAGCTCGGGGACAGGGGCAGGAGAGACCCAGTACTTC.

This clonotype was detected only a few times. The chain employs TRBV12-3 or TRBV12-4 and TRBJ2-1; 8 bases agree with TRBD2. Unmatched junction bases numbered 12, after V lost 5 bases and J lost 9 bases. The CDR3 has 15 amino acids. The CDR3 bases are TGTGCCAGCAGTCCCCGCCCAGCGGGAGTTGGTGAGCAGTTCTTC. Translation: CASSPRPAGVGEQFF.